This T cell receptor beta chain was sequenced in a study of blood T cell repertoires in COVID-19 (dated by TCRdb to the early 2020s). General notes on the study: Collaborator samples came from the United States, Italy and Spain and covered acute and convalescent phases of COVID-19. The dataset comprised deeply sampled blood TCRbeta repertoires from subjects exposed to, actively infected with, or recovered from COVID-19. The repertoires were released in a freely available public database intended as a resource for research on the immune response to SARS-CoV-2. The sample metadata nearly always contained a de-identified subject ID, COVID-19 status, age in years and sex. The prospective study material was composed of cDNA or gDNA derived from T cells, B-cell-depleted T cells, or PBMCs. The samples were drawn from the first 160 participants of the ongoing ImmuneRACE study and from roughly 1,300 subjects provided by 6 global collaborators. Where available, HLA class I and class II types were obtained from metadata supplied by the sample provider rather than from assay-based typing.

TCRbeta CDR3 regions were amplified from genomic DNA using the immunoSEQ Assay, a bias-controlled multiplex PCR. In the original analysis: Nucleated cell counts per sample were estimated from amplification of reference gene primers within the assay. To quantify the absolute abundance of each unique TCRbeta CDR3 rearrangement, sequence reads were collapsed and filtered. For each sample, productive Simpson clonality was calculated by taking the square root of Simpson's diversity index across productive rearrangements. The table comes from immuneACCESS by way of TCRdb, which keeps in-frame sequences with V and J called. Part of the clones is missing from these tables; in studies checked, under half for an unresolved V gene and the rest for unknown reasons. V and J calls and clone size follow that table, whereas D and trimming were derived from the DNA. This sample lists around 250,000 clones; around 82% were detected once. The ten top clones hold 5.7% of the sample.

Broad study findings and their caveats: Clinical and demographic metadata were provided uncurated, with the amount varying by source and participant.

Whole blood was collected in K2EDTA tubes by collaborating institutions according to the institutions' own protocols. For TCRbeta analysis, collaborators shipped samples in one of three forms: frozen whole blood, isolated PBMCs, or DNA extracted from either of those sample types. The table lists this clone with a few counts. Its antigen remains unidentified. No base qualities exist here, and no much larger clone lies one base off it. Counted from cysteine to phenylalanine, this CDR3 has 14 amino acids. Only the CDR3 DNA is retained, 42 bases long and in frame from the first base. Trimming leaves V shorter by 6 bases and J shorter by 6 bases, with the junction holding 5 bases beyond the gene matches. The germline V gene gives CDR1 as MGHRA and CDR2 as YSYEKL.

The TCR originated in a man at least 80 years old with acute or convalescent COVID-19. The sequencing sample was made of peripheral blood. The chain is made from TRBV4-1 and TRBJ1-6, and 7 junctional nucleotides match TRBD1. CDR3 reads: CASRPGTVNSPLHF. DNA sequence: TGCGCCAGCAGACCTGGGACAGTTAATTCACCCCTCCACTTT.